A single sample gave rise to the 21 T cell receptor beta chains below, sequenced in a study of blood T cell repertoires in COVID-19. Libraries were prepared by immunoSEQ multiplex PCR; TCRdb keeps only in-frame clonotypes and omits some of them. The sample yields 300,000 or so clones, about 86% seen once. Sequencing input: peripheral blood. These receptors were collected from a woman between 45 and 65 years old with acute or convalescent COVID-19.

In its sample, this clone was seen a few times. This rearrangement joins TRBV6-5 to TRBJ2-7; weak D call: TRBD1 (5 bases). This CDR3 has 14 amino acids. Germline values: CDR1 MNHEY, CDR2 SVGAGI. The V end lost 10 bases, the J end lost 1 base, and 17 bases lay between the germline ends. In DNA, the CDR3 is TGTGCCACGCGAAGGGTAGGGGAATCCTACGAGCAGTACGTC. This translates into CATRRVGESYEQYV.

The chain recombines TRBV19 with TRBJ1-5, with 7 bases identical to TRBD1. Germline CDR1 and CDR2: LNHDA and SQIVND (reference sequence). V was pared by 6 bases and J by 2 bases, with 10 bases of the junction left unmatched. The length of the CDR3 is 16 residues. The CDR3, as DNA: TGTGCCAGTAGACGGGACAGCTGGGGGGGCAATCAGCCCCAGCATTTT. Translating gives CASRRDSWGGNQPQHF.

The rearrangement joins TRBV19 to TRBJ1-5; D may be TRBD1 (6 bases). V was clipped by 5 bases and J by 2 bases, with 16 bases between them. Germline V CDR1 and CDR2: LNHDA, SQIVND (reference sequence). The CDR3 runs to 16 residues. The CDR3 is CASSRPQGSGNQPQHF. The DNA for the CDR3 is TGTGCCAGTAGTCGCCCCCAGGGGTCCGGCAATCAGCCCCAGCATTTT.

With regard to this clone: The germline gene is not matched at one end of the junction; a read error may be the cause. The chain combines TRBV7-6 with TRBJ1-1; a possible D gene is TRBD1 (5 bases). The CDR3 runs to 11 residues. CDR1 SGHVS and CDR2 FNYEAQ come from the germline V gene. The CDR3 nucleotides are TGTGCCATAGAGGCGTGGGGGGGACCTGGGTTT. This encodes CAIEAWGGPGF.

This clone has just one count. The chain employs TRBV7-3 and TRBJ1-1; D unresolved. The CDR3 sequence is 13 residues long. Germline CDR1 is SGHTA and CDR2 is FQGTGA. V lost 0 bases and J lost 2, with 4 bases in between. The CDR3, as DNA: TGTGCCAGCAGCTTAACAACTAACACTGAAGCTTTCTTT. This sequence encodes CASSLTTNTEAFF.

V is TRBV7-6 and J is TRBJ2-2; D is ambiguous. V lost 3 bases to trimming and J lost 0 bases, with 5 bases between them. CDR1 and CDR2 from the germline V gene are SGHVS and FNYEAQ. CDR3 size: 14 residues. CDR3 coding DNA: TGTGCCAGCAGCTTCTCTACGAACACCGGGGAGCTGTTTTTT. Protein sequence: CASSFSTNTGELFF.

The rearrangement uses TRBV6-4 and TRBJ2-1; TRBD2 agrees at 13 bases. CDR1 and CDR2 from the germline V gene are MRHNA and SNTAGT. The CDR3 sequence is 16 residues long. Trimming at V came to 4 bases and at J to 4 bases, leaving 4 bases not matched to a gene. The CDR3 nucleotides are TGTGCCAGCAGTGCTGGGACTAGCGGGATTTACAATGAGCAGTTCTTC. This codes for CASSAGTSGIYNEQFF.

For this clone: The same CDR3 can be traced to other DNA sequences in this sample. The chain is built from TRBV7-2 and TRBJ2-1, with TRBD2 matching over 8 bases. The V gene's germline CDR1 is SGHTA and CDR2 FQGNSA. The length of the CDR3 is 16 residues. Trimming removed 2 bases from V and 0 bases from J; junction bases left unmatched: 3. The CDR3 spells CASSLQSGSSYNEQFF. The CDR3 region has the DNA TGTGCCAGCAGCTTACAAAGCGGGAGCTCCTACAATGAGCAGTTCTTC.

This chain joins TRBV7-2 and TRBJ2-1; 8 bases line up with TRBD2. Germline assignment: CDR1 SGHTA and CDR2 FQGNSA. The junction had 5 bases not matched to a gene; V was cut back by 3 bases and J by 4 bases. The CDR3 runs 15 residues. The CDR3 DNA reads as TGTGCCAGCAGCTTGAGGGCGGGGGGATACAATGAGCAGTTCTTC. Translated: CASSLRAGGYNEQFF.

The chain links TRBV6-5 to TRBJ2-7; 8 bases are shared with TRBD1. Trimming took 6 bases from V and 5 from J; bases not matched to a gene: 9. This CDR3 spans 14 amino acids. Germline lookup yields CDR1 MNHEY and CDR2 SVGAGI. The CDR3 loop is CASRRALQGDEQYF. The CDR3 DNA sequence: TGTGCCAGCAGACGAGCGCTACAGGGGGACGAGCAGTACTTC.

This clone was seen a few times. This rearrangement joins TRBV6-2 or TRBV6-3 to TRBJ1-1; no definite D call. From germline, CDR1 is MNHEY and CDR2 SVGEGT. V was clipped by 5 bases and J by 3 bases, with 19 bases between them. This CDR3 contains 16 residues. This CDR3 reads CASSDPTGNLDTEAFF. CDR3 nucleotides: TGTGCCAGCAGTGACCCCACCGGGAATTTGGACACTGAAGCTTTCTTT.

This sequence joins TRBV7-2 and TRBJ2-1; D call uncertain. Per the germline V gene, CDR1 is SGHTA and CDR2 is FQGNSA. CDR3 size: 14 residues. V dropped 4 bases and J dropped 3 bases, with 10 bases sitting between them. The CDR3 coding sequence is TGTGCCAGCAGCTCACCACGCAGCTACAATGAGCAGTTCTTC. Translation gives CASSSPRSYNEQFF.

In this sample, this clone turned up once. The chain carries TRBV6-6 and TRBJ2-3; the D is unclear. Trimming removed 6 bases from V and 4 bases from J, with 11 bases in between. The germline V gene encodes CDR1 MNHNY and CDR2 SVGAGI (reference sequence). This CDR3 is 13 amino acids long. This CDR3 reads CASSQVGPDTQYF. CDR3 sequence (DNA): TGTGCCAGCAGCCAGGTGGGCCCAGATACGCAGTATTTT.

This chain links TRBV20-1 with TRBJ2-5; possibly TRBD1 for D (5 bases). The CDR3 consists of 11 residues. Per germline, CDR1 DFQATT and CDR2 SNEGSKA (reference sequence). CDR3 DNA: TGCAGGACAGCTTTACAAGAGACCCAGTACTTC. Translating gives CRTALQETQYF.

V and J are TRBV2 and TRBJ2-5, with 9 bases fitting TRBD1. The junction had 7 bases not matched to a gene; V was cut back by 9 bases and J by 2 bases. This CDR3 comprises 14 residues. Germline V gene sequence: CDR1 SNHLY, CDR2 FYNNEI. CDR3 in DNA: TGTGCCAGTTATAGGGACAGGGAACAAGAGACCCAGTACTTC. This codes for CASYRDREQETQYF.

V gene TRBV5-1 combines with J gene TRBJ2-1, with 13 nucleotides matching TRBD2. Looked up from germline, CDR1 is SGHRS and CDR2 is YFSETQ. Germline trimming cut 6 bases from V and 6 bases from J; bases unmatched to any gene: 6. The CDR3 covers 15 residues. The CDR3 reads CASKIGTSGANEQFF. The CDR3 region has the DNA TGCGCCAGCAAGATTGGGACTAGCGGGGCCAATGAGCAGTTCTTC. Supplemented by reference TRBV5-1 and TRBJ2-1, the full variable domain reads KAGVTQTPRYLIKTRGQQVTLSCSPISGHRSVSWYQQTPGQGLQFLFEYFSETQRNKGNFPGRFSGRQFSNSRSEMNVSTLELGDSALYLCASKIGTSGANEQFFGPGTRLTVL.

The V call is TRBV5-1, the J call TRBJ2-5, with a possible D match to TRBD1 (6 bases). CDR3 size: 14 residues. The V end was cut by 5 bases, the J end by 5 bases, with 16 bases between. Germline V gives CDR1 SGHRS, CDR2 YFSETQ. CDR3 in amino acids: CASSLTGQTETQYF. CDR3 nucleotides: TGCGCCAGCAGTTTGACCGGACAGACGGAGACCCAGTACTTC.

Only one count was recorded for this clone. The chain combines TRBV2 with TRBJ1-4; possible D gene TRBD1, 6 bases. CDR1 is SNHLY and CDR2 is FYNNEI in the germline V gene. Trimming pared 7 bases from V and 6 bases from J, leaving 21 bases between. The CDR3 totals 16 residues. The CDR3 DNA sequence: TGTGCCAGCACCACAGATGACAGGCTACGGGATGAAAAACTGTTTTTT. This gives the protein CASTTDDRLRDEKLFF.

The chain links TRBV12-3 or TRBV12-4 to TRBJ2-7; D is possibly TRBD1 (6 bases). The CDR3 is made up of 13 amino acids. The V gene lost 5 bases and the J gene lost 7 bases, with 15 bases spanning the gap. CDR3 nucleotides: TGTGCCAGCAGTGACAGGCCTTTTCGTGAGCAGTACTTC. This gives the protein CASSDRPFREQYF.

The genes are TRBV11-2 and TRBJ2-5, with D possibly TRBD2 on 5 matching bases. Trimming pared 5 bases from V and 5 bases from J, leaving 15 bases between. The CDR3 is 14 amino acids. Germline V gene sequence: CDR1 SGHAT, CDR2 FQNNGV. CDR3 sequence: CASSPSAGRETQYF. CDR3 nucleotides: TGTGCCAGCAGCCCGTCTGCGGGCCGCGAGACCCAGTACTTC.

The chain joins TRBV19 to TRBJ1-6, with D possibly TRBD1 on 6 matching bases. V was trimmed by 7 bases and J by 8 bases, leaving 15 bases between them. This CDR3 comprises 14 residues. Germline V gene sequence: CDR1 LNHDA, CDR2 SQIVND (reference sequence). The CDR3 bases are TGTGCCAGTAAAGGGCAGGGGCTTTATTCACCCCTCCACTTT. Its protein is CASKGQGLYSPLHF.